One and the same sample provided the 5 T cell receptor beta chains below, sequenced in a study of blood T cells in healthy people across ages. Together with a sample-barcoded 5' primer, a J-beta primer mix was included in a second PCR lasting roughly 6 to 12 cycles. Via MiXCR, TCRdb re-called the 5' RACE reads, giving one row per CDR3 protein. The table records hundreds of thousands of distinct CDR3 sequences, roughly 41% of them present only once. The sample comprised blood. The receptors stem from an older woman in good health.

The chain uses TRBV7-2 and TRBJ2-7; D call uncertain. The CDR3 runs to 14 residues. Trimming left V 6 bases short and J 0 bases short, with 12 bases between. Germline V CDR1 and CDR2: SGHTA, FQGNSA. The CDR3 sequence: CASRSSVSSYEQYF. CDR3 sequence (DNA): TGTGCCAGCAGGTCCTCTGTGAGCTCCTACGAGCAGTACTTC. The full variable domain, rest sourced from reference TRBV7-2 and TRBJ2-7, is GAGVSQSPSNKVTEKGKDVELRCDPISGHTALYWYRQSLGQGLEFLIYFQGNSAPDKSGLPSDRFSAERTGGSVSTLTIQRTQQEDSAVYLCASRSSVSSYEQYFGPGTRLTVT.

The J gene is TRBJ2-3, the V gene TRBV7-3, with D unresolved. Germline V CDR1 and CDR2: SGHTA, FQGTGA. V lost 6 bases and J 5 bases, leaving 12 bases between the germline ends. The CDR3 is made up of 13 amino acids. The CDR3 coding sequence is TGTGCCAGCAGTTTTGGGCTTCAAGATACGCAGTATTTT. It encodes CASSFGLQDTQYF.

This clonotype was found once. The J gene is TRBJ2-3, the V gene TRBV6-5; D remains ambiguous. Deletions cut 6 bases from V and 4 bases from J, with 11 bases between. CDR3 length: 13 residues. Germline V lookup: CDR1 MNHEY, CDR2 SVGAGI. The CDR3 region has the DNA TGTGCCAGCAGCCCCTATGAGCCAGATACGCAGTATTTT. Protein: CASSPYEPDTQYF.

Concerning this clonotype itself: A read error may explain this, as a much larger clone is one base away. The genes are TRBV4-1 and TRBJ2-1; 7 nucleotides match TRBD2. This CDR3 is 14 amino acids long. V was clipped by 0 bases and J by 6 bases; unmatched bases: 2. From germline, CDR1 is MGHRA and CDR2 YSYEKL. As DNA, the CDR3 is TGCGCCAGCAGCCAAGAACTAGCGATCAATGAGCAGTTCTTC. The encoded protein is CASSQELAINEQFF.

This chain uses TRBV21-1 with TRBJ1-1; the table gives TRBD1 as D, unverified against the DNA. TRBV21-1 is a recognized pseudogene. The CDR3 extends over 14 amino acids. CDR3 sequence: CASSPRPGNTEAFF. CDR3 nucleotides: TGTGCCAGCAGCCCGCGTCCGGGTAACACTGAAGCTTTCTTT.